Listed here are 22 T cell receptor beta chains from one sample, sequenced in a study of Ad26.COV2.S vaccination and SARS-CoV-2 variants. Noted treatment: about 20 received Ad26.COV2.S at low or high dose, single or two shots; about 5 received placebo; per-sample allocation not given. Sampling occurred on day 63 after the first vaccine or placebo injection. TCRdb's copy holds only in-frame clones and misses some; the assay was immunoSEQ multiplex PCR. The sample lists more than 300,000 clones; roughly 90% were seen once. Here the sequenced sample was peripheral blood, taken in a trial of Ad26.COV2.S vaccine versus placebo. The receptors shown here come from a person aged 18-60 years who received the Ad26.COV2.S COVID-19 vaccine or a placebo.

The CDR3 nucleotides read TGCGCCAGCAGTGAGGGACAGCTGAACACTGAAGCTTTCTTT. It codes for CASSEGQLNTEAFF. The J gene is TRBJ1-1, the V gene TRBV10-1, with D maybe TRBD1 (6 bases). This CDR3 has 14 residues. The V and J ends lost 2 bases and 0 bases respectively, with 7 bases between them. Germline-derived CDR1 and CDR2 are WNHNN and SYGVQD (reference sequence).

This clone was seen a single time. The V and J genes are TRBV7-8 and TRBJ2-1; TRBD2 aligns across 10 bases. The J segment lost 0 bases and the V segment lost 5 bases, leaving 13 bases of the junction unmatched. Germline CDR1 reads SGHVS; CDR2 reads FQNEAQ. The CDR3 contains 19 residues. This CDR3 is CASSRGLAVTFSSYNEQFF. CDR3 DNA sequence: TGTGCCAGCAGCCGAGGACTAGCGGTTACCTTTAGCTCCTACAATGAGCAGTTCTTC. The full variable domain, completed using reference TRBV7-8 and TRBJ2-1, is GAGVSQSPRYKVAKRGQDVALRCDPISGHVSLFWYQQALGQGPEFLTYFQNEAQLDKSGLPSDRFFAERPEGSVSTLKIQRTQQEDSAVYLCASSRGLAVTFSSYNEQFFGPGTRLTVL.

This chain links TRBV4-1 with TRBJ2-1, with TRBD2 identical over 7 bases. The trim removed 1 base at V and 8 bases at J, leaving 17 bases unmatched. The CDR3 covers 18 residues. Germline CDR1 MGHRA, CDR2 YSYEKL. CDR3: CASSQARSAGDAQDEQFF. The CDR3 nucleotides read TGCGCCAGCAGCCAAGCTCGGAGCGCGGGGGACGCCCAGGATGAGCAGTTCTTC.

The gene calls are TRBV20-1 and TRBJ2-2; the D gene is possibly TRBD2 (7 bases). Germline V gene data show CDR1 as DFQATT and CDR2 as SNEGSKA (reference sequence). The CDR3 extends over 15 amino acids. V gave up 3 bases and J gave up 6 bases, with 17 bases separating them. CDR3 in DNA: TGCAGTGCTAGTCCGGGGGGCCATCTTTCCGGGGAGCTGTTTTTT. This codes for CSASPGGHLSGELFF.

This chain's CDR3 is CSVEKGAGANVLTF. CDR3 sequence (DNA): TGCAGCGTTGAAAAAGGGGCTGGGGCCAACGTCCTGACTTTC. The genes are TRBV29-1 and TRBJ2-6; tentatively, D is TRBD1 (5 bases). The V gene lost 2 bases and the J gene lost 2 bases, with 7 bases spanning the gap. Looked up from germline, CDR1 is SQVTM and CDR2 is ANQGSEA. The CDR3 totals 14 residues.

CDR3 protein: CASSLANLAGGGNEQFF. Here the CDR3 DNA reads TGCGCCAGCAGCTTGGCTAATTTAGCGGGAGGGGGCAATGAGCAGTTCTTC. The chain is built from TRBV5-1 and TRBJ2-1; 11 positions agree with TRBD2. The J segment lost 6 bases and the V segment lost 0 bases, leaving 8 bases of the junction unmatched. The CDR3 is 17 amino acids. The V gene's germline CDR1 is SGHRS and CDR2 YFSETQ. The full variable domain, with the rest looked up from reference TRBV5-1 and TRBJ2-1, is KAGVTQTPRYLIKTRGQQVTLSCSPISGHRSVSWYQQTPGQGLQFLFEYFSETQRNKGNFPGRFSGRQFSNSRSEMNVSTLELGDSALYLCASSLANLAGGGNEQFFGPGTRLTVL.

This clone was seen a handful of times. The chain couples TRBV4-3 to TRBJ2-1, with 8 positions matching TRBD2. J was trimmed by 12 bases and V by 0 bases; bases with no gene match: 19. Germline V gives CDR1 LGHNA, CDR2 YSLEER. The CDR3 is 18 residues long. This CDR3 reads CASSQEGWGAGDVEGQFF. DNA of the CDR3: TGCGCCAGCAGCCAAGAGGGGTGGGGAGCGGGGGACGTAGAGGGGCAGTTCTTC.

V and J are TRBV4-1 and TRBJ1-1; D is possibly TRBD1 (5 bases). Germline CDR1 MGHRA, CDR2 YSYEKL. This CDR3 spans 14 amino acids. V lost 6 bases, J lost 1 base, and 12 bases lay in between. CDR3 protein: CASSPGLRNTEAFF. Written as DNA, the CDR3 is TGCGCCAGCAGTCCGGGACTAAGGAACACTGAAGCTTTCTTT.

The chain recombines TRBV30 with TRBJ1-2; the D gene is possibly TRBD1 (5 bases). There are 12 residues in the CDR3. Looked up from germline, CDR1 is GTSNPN and CDR2 is SVGIG (reference sequence). V lost 0 bases and J lost 9, with 11 bases in between. The CDR3 here is CAWSVTGQRYTF. As DNA, the CDR3 is TGTGCCTGGAGTGTAACCGGACAACGCTACACCTTC. The full variable domain, completed using reference TRBV30 and TRBJ1-2, is SQTIHQWPATLVQPVGSPLSLECTVEGTSNPNLYWYRQAAGRGLQLLFYSVGIGQISSEVPQNLSASRPQDRQFILSSKKLLLSDSGFYLCAWSVTGQRYTFGSGTRLTVV.

The V and J genes are TRBV3-1 (or the pseudogene TRBV3-2) and TRBJ2-1; D perhaps matches TRBD1 (5 bases). This CDR3 contains 13 residues. Germline V gives CDR1 LGHDT, CDR2 YNNKEL (reference sequence). V shed 5 bases and J shed 0 bases, with 5 bases lying between them. In DNA form, the CDR3 reads TGTGCCAGCAGCAGGGGCTCCTACAATGAGCAGTTCTTC. Translated, it gives CASSRGSYNEQFF.

This chain uses TRBV7-9 with TRBJ2-3; 8 bases agree with TRBD1. Germline V gives CDR1 SEHNR, CDR2 FQNEAQ (reference sequence). The CDR3 runs to 15 residues. V was pared by 5 bases and J by 2 bases, with 6 bases of the junction left unmatched. CDR3 protein: CASSPGQGNTDTQYF. Written as DNA, the CDR3 is TGTGCCAGCAGCCCTGGACAGGGCAACACAGATACGCAGTATTTT.

Points on this clone: This sample includes further DNA sequences coding for the same CDR3. This chain uses TRBV5-4 with TRBJ2-5; no definite D call. The germline CDR1 and CDR2 sequences are SGHNT and YYREEE (reference sequence). V lost 0 bases, J lost 1 base, and 7 bases lay in between. The CDR3 is 14 amino acids. Here the CDR3 DNA reads TGTGCCAGCAGCTTGGGCGGCAGCCAAGAGACCCAGTACTTC. Protein: CASSLGGSQETQYF.

The chain is built from TRBV19 and TRBJ2-1; D is perhaps TRBD1 (5 bases). Germline CDR1 and CDR2: LNHDA and SQIVND (reference sequence). The CDR3 totals 15 residues. V dropped 1 base and J dropped 0 bases, with 7 bases sitting between them. CDR3 sequence reads: CASSIGDSSYNEQFF. For the CDR3, the DNA is TGTGCCAGTAGTATAGGCGACAGCTCCTACAATGAGCAGTTCTTC.

This chain connects TRBV6-5 to TRBJ2-5; D gene ambiguous. V was cut by 4 bases and J by 1 base, with 7 bases left in between. The CDR3 is 13 amino acids. CDR1 is MNHEY, CDR2 SVGAGI, per germline. The CDR3 sequence: CASSSRIQETQYF. CDR3 nucleotides: TGTGCCAGCAGTTCCCGGATCCAAGAGACCCAGTACTTC.

This clone came up once. CDR3 amino acids: CASKDSFLEYF. The CDR3 bases are TGTGCCAGCAAGGACAGTTTCCTAGAGTATTTT. The chain is built from TRBV28 and TRBJ2-3; D may be TRBD1 (6 bases). Per the germline V gene, CDR1 is MDHEN and CDR2 is SYDVKM. The CDR3 has 11 amino acids. The V gene lost 7 bases and the J gene lost 13 bases, with 15 bases spanning the gap.

The table lists this clone with a few counts. This sequence joins TRBV13 and TRBJ1-2; 7 nucleotides match TRBD1. J lost 2 bases, V lost 5 bases, and 8 bases had no gene match. Germline V gene sequence: CDR1 PRHDT, CDR2 FYEKMQ (reference sequence). This CDR3 has 15 residues. The CDR3 loop is CASSLGDRDNYGYTF. CDR3 bases: TGTGCCAGCAGCCTGGGCGACAGGGACAACTATGGCTACACCTTC.

This clone was counted once. The chain combines TRBV5-6 with TRBJ2-1, with D tentatively TRBD1 or TRBD2 (5 bases each). The CDR3 covers 13 residues. CDR1 and CDR2 from the germline V gene are SGHDT and YYEEEE. Trimming pared 1 base from V and 8 bases from J, leaving 10 bases between. In nucleotides, the CDR3 is TGTGCCAGCAGCTTGTGGGGGAAGTATGAGCAGTTCTTC. Translated: CASSLWGKYEQFF.

Only a few counts were recorded for this clone. The chain carries TRBV12-3 or TRBV12-4 and TRBJ1-2; D is unclear. The CDR3 runs 13 residues. V dropped 3 bases and J dropped 1 base, with 6 bases sitting between them. The CDR3 loop is CASSLSGNYGYTF. CDR3 bases: TGTGCCAGCAGTTTGTCTGGTAACTATGGCTACACCTTC.

The chain employs TRBV28 and TRBJ2-7; either TRBD1 or TRBD2 may supply D (6 bases each). Germline V gene lookup returns CDR1 MDHEN and CDR2 SYDVKM. The CDR3 is made up of 14 amino acids. V was cut by 4 bases and J by 5 bases, with 15 bases left in between. The CDR3 is CASSYRGETHEQYF. In nucleotides, the CDR3 is TGTGCCAGCAGTTATAGGGGGGAAACCCACGAGCAGTACTTC.

J is TRBJ2-3 and V is TRBV5-6; D gene ambiguous. Trimming removed 4 bases from V and 0 bases from J, with 3 bases in between. Germline V gene data show CDR1 as SGHDT and CDR2 as YYEEEE. The CDR3 has 12 residues. Here the CDR3 reads CASSLSTDTQYF. Written as DNA, the CDR3 is TGTGCCAGCAGCCTCAGCACAGATACGCAGTATTTT.

This clone has only a few counts. V usage is TRBV5-4 and J usage is TRBJ2-1; D unclear. Germline V gives CDR1 SGHNT, CDR2 YYREEE (reference sequence). The CDR3 is made up of 15 amino acids. V gave up 0 bases and J gave up 2 bases, with 9 bases separating them. CDR3 DNA: TGTGCCAGCAGCTTGGGTGGGTTGACCTACAATGAGCAGTTCTTC. Its protein product is CASSLGGLTYNEQFF.

About this clone: At one end, the junction sequence differs from germline, possibly due to a read error. This chain uses TRBV7-2 with TRBJ2-1; D might be TRBD2 (7 bases). Germline loops: CDR1 SGHTA, CDR2 FQGNSA. The length of the CDR3 is 12 residues. CDR3 bases: TGTGCCAGCAGCTTACGGGGGGCCCCTGGGATCTTC. The encoded protein is CASSLRGAPGIF.